The T cell receptor beta chain described here comes from a study of cytomegalovirus exposure and HLA in healthy donors. Study-level background: About 180 million T cells yielded approximately 100 million unique TCR beta sequences, as an earlier analysis found.

Study findings and constraints: The study assumed roughly uniform donor sequencing depth for presence/absence analyses. In a later analysis, CMV-associated beta chains were mostly HLA-associated, it appeared.

Points on this clone: The antigen is unknown.

The PCR used 60 Vbeta and 13 Jbeta primers. Produced via immunoSEQ multiplex PCR; TCRdb's table is partial and in-frame only. Of fewer than 150,000 clones in the sample, over 75% are singletons; the top ten hold approximately 1.2%. The sequenced sample consisted of PBMCs. This TCR was recovered from a man aged 50 to 60 in good health and CMV-seronegative.

CDR3 loop: CSAAEGTGKTEAFF. In nucleotides, the CDR3 is TGCAGCGCTGCGGAGGGGACAGGGAAGACTGAAGCTTTCTTT. This chain connects TRBV29-1 to TRBJ1-1; 9 positions agree with TRBD1. The CDR3 covers 14 residues. The ends lost 7 bases at V and 5 bases at J; junction bases unmatched: 11. Germline CDR1 and CDR2: SQVTM and ANQGSEA.